Shown below are 29 T cell receptor beta chains from a single sample sequenced in a study of shared clonotypes between healthy human individuals. In the naive CD8 group, cells lacked CD45RO and were positively selected for CCR7, so terminally differentiated effector memory CD45RA+ cells were left out. Clones were sequenced by immunoSEQ multiplex PCR, and TCRdb holds only the in-frame ones, with some missing. Seen here are about 580,000 clones, roughly 98% observed once, and the top ten hold 0.3%. What was sequenced was naive CD8+ T cells sorted from blood. These receptors originate from a man aged 30 to 45 in good health.

V and J are TRBV4-1 and TRBJ2-1, with 10 positions matching TRBD1. The germline V gene has CDR1 MGHRA and CDR2 YSYEKL. V was pared by 3 bases and J by 8 bases, with 7 bases of the junction left unmatched. The CDR3 totals 15 residues. This CDR3 is CASSHQTGGWDEQFF. The DNA of the CDR3 is TGCGCCAGCAGCCACCAGACAGGGGGCTGGGATGAGCAGTTCTTC.

The chain carries TRBV2 and TRBJ2-7; 8 bases match TRBD1. Germline loops: CDR1 SNHLY, CDR2 FYNNEI. Losses at the gene ends were 2 bases for V and 3 bases for J; bases not matched to a gene: 6. The CDR3 totals 15 residues. CDR3 bases: TGTGCCAGCAGTGAAACCTGGACAGGGATCTACGAGCAGTACTTC. It codes for CASSETWTGIYEQYF.

The CDR3, as DNA: TGTGCCAGCAATGGGGGCGCTAACTATGGCTACACCTTC. Amino acid sequence: CASNGGANYGYTF. The chain is built from TRBV5-4 and TRBJ1-2, with a possible D match to TRBD1 (6 bases). The CDR3 is made up of 13 amino acids. The V and J ends lost 6 bases and 0 bases respectively, with 9 bases between them. Germline CDR1 reads SGHNT; CDR2 reads YYREEE (reference sequence). The whole variable domain, remainder taken from reference TRBV5-4 and TRBJ1-2, is ETGVTQSPTHLIKTRGQQVTLRCSSQSGHNTVSWYQQALGQGPQFIFQYYREEENGRGNFPPRFSGLQFPNYSSELNVNALELDDSALYLCASNGGANYGYTFGSGTRLTVV.

This chain links TRBV7-9 with TRBJ2-5, with D unclear. There are 15 residues in the CDR3. Germline CDR1 and CDR2: SEHNR and FQNEAQ (reference sequence). V was pared by 5 bases and J by 5 bases, with 18 bases between. The CDR3 DNA reads TGTGCCAGCAGCCCACGAGGAATAGTTCATGAGACCCAGTACTTC. Its translation: CASSPRGIVHETQYF. Using reference TRBV7-9 and TRBJ2-5 for the parts outside the CDR3, the full variable domain is DTGVSQNPRHKITKRGQNVTFRCDPISEHNRLYWYRQTLGQGPEFLTYFQNEAQLEKSRLLSDRFSAERPKGSFSTLEIQRTEQGDSAMYLCASSPRGIVHETQYFGPGTRLLVL.

The gene calls are TRBV25-1 and TRBJ2-2; D tentatively reads TRBD1 or TRBD2 (5 bases each). V gave up 1 base and J gave up 5 bases, with 5 bases separating them. Per the germline V gene, CDR1 is MGHDK and CDR2 is SYGVNS. This CDR3 contains 13 residues. The CDR3 nucleotides read TGTGCCAGCAGTGAATGGGGGACCGGGGAGCTGTTTTTT. It translates to CASSEWGTGELFF.

The chain has TRBV7-9 and TRBJ2-7; D uncertain. CDR1 SEHNR and CDR2 FQNEAQ come from the germline V gene (reference sequence). Trimming took 7 bases from V and 2 from J, leaving 9 bases between them. This CDR3 region has 12 residues. Here the CDR3 reads CASTASPYEQYF. The DNA of the CDR3 is TGTGCCAGCACCGCGAGCCCCTACGAGCAGTACTTC.

The rearrangement links TRBV13 to TRBJ1-1; no clear D. CDR1 and CDR2 (germline): PRHDT, FYEKMQ (reference sequence). V lost 0 bases and J 6 bases, leaving 2 bases between the germline ends. The CDR3 is 11 residues long. CDR3 in DNA: TGTGCCAGCAGCTTAGGCTCTGAAGCTTTCTTT. This sequence encodes CASSLGSEAFF.

The chain has TRBV15 and TRBJ1-5, with D tentatively TRBD1 (5 bases). Germline V CDR1 and CDR2: LNHNV, YYDKDF (reference sequence). The CDR3 totals 14 residues. V was trimmed by 1 base and J by 5 bases, leaving 9 bases between them. The CDR3 reads CATSRVRGDQPQHF. CDR3 DNA: TGTGCCACCAGCAGAGTTAGGGGAGATCAGCCCCAGCATTTT.

This sequence joins TRBV7-9 and TRBJ2-1, with D unresolved. This CDR3 comprises 14 residues. Trimming removed 1 base from V and 5 bases from J, with 9 bases in between. The germline CDR1 and CDR2 sequences are SEHNR and FQNEAQ (reference sequence). The chain's CDR3 is CASSLVRTDNEQFF. CDR3 sequence (DNA): TGTGCCAGCAGCTTAGTTCGAACGGACAATGAGCAGTTCTTC. Variable domain in full (rest from reference TRBV7-9 and TRBJ2-1): DTGVSQNPRHKITKRGQNVTFRCDPISEHNRLYWYRQTLGQGPEFLTYFQNEAQLEKSRLLSDRFSAERPKGSFSTLEIQRTEQGDSAMYLCASSLVRTDNEQFFGPGTRLTVL.

The chain links TRBV14 to TRBJ2-5; TRBD2 is a possible D gene (6 bases). The CDR3 covers 15 residues. Germline-derived CDR1 and CDR2 are SGHDN and FVKESK. Trimming left V 0 bases short and J 2 bases short, with 10 bases between. CDR3 in amino acids: CASSQDGGLQETQYF. CDR3 bases: TGTGCCAGCAGCCAAGATGGCGGACTACAAGAGACCCAGTACTTC. Using reference TRBV14 and TRBJ2-5 for the parts outside the CDR3, the full variable domain is EAGVTQFPSHSVIEKGQTVTLRCDPISGHDNLYWYRRVMGKEIKFLLHFVKESKQDESGMPNNRFLAERTGGTYSTLKVQPAELEDSGVYFCASSQDGGLQETQYFGPGTRLLVL.

This chain joins TRBV7-9 and TRBJ2-3, with a tentative D call TRBD2 (6 bases). Per the germline V gene, CDR1 is SEHNR and CDR2 is FQNEAQ (reference sequence). V lost 2 bases, J lost 6 bases, and 9 bases lay in between. The CDR3 contains 13 residues. CDR3 protein: CASSLRDLDTQYF. In DNA form, the CDR3 reads TGTGCCAGCAGCTTACGGGACTTGGATACGCAGTATTTT.

The chain links TRBV7-8 to TRBJ2-7, with 11 bases fitting TRBD2. Per germline, CDR1 SGHVS and CDR2 FQNEAQ. The CDR3 extends over 16 amino acids. V lost 1 base to trimming and J lost 4 bases; unmatched junction nucleotides: 6. CDR3 bases: TGTGCCAGCAGCTTAGTGCCTAGCGGGAGGTTGTACGAGCAGTACTTC. It codes for CASSLVPSGRLYEQYF.

The V call is TRBV29-1, the J call TRBJ2-7, with D possibly matching TRBD2 (6 bases). The CDR3 runs to 12 residues. The germline CDR1 and CDR2 sequences are SQVTM and ANQGSEA. V shed 4 bases and J shed 4 bases, with 11 bases lying between them. CDR3 nucleotide sequence: TGCAGCGTTGGACTAGTGGTGTACGAGCAGTACTTC. It is translated as CSVGLVVYEQYF.

CDR3 bases: TGTGCCAGCAGCAGAGATAGGTGGGGCGGGGAGCTGTTTTTT. This gives the protein CASSRDRWGGELFF. The chain links TRBV11-2 to TRBJ2-2; D is ambiguous. The CDR3 extends over 14 amino acids. V was trimmed by 5 bases and J by 7 bases, leaving 14 bases between them. The V gene's germline CDR1 is SGHAT and CDR2 FQNNGV.

The chain carries TRBV20-1 and TRBJ2-1; no clear D gene. V was shortened by 3 bases and J by 8 bases, with 8 bases between the two germline ends. CDR1 is DFQATT and CDR2 is SNEGSKA in the germline V gene (reference sequence). CDR3 length equals 11 residues. The CDR3 sequence is CSARKEYEQFF. CDR3 nucleotide sequence: TGCAGTGCTAGGAAAGAGTATGAGCAGTTCTTC.

For the CDR3, the DNA is TGTGCCATCAGTGAGTATGGTGAGGAGACCCAGTACTTC. Translation gives CAISEYGEETQYF. This sequence joins TRBV10-3 and TRBJ2-5; unclear D gene. CDR3 size: 13 residues. Germline lookup yields CDR1 ENHRY and CDR2 SYGVKD. V was cut by 1 base and J by 5 bases, with 8 bases left in between.

This chain uses TRBV10-3 with TRBJ2-1; a weak D match, TRBD1 (6 bases). The germline gives CDR1 ENHRY, CDR2 SYGVKD. The CDR3 is 15 amino acids. V gave up 2 bases and J gave up 8 bases, with 16 bases separating them. The CDR3 is CAISETGRRFDEQFF. CDR3 bases: TGTGCCATCAGTGAGACAGGGCGCAGGTTCGATGAGCAGTTCTTC.

Turning to this clone: This sample includes further DNA sequences coding for the same CDR3. This chain joins TRBV5-6 and TRBJ2-5; D perhaps matches TRBD2 (6 bases). Trimming cost V 0 bases and J 1 base, with 7 bases left between them. The CDR3 is made up of 14 amino acids. In germline, CDR1 is SGHDT, CDR2 YYEEEE. CDR3 bases: TGTGCCAGCAGCTTGGTGGGAGGCCAAGAGACCCAGTACTTC. As protein: CASSLVGGQETQYF.

CDR3 sequence reads: CASRGTVDSYQPQHF. CDR3 DNA sequence: TGTGCCAGCAGGGGGACAGTGGACAGTTATCAGCCCCAGCATTTT. The J gene is TRBJ1-5, the V gene TRBV6-5; TRBD1 aligns across 7 bases. V lost 6 bases to trimming and J lost 5 bases; unmatched junction nucleotides: 10. The CDR3 is 15 amino acids. The V gene's germline CDR1 is MNHEY and CDR2 SVGAGI.

V gene TRBV7-3 combines with J gene TRBJ2-1; 12 positions match TRBD2. This CDR3 is 15 amino acids long. Germline assignment: CDR1 SGHTA and CDR2 FQGTGA. V was clipped by 8 bases and J by 9 bases; unmatched bases: 11. The CDR3 loop reads CASQGGTSGLGEQFF. CDR3 nucleotide sequence: TGTGCCAGCCAAGGGGGGACTAGCGGGCTGGGTGAGCAGTTCTTC.

V and J are TRBV25-1 and TRBJ1-1, with 7 nucleotides matching TRBD1. The germline CDR1 and CDR2 sequences are MGHDK and SYGVNS. There are 15 residues in the CDR3. Losses at the gene ends were 3 bases for V and 6 bases for J; bases not matched to a gene: 10. The CDR3 DNA reads TGTGCCAGCAGTGATACGGGACAGCCTTCCGCTGAAGCTTTCTTT. It encodes CASSDTGQPSAEAFF.

The gene calls are TRBV7-9 and TRBJ2-1; 7 nucleotides line up with TRBD1. V was pared by 5 bases and J by 8 bases, with 15 bases of the junction left unmatched. This CDR3 spans 16 amino acids. CDR1 and CDR2 from the germline V gene are SEHNR and FQNEAQ (reference sequence). This chain's CDR3 is CASSPPLGGLMDEQFF. As DNA, the CDR3 is TGTGCCAGCAGCCCACCCCTAGGGGGCTTGATGGATGAGCAGTTCTTC.

The chain combines TRBV11-2 with TRBJ2-7; 10 bases are a match to TRBD2. CDR1 is SGHAT and CDR2 is FQNNGV in the germline V gene. CDR3 length: 16 amino acids. V was clipped by 3 bases and J by 6 bases; unmatched bases: 11. In nucleotides, the CDR3 is TGTGCCAGCAGCTTGGGCACTAGCGGGATCCGCCTCGAGCAGTACTTC. It specifies CASSLGTSGIRLEQYF.

This rearrangement joins TRBV6-1 to TRBJ1-1; a weak D match, TRBD1 (5 bases). The V and J ends lost 6 bases and 0 bases respectively, with 11 bases between them. Germline V gene sequence: CDR1 MNHNS, CDR2 SASEGT. The CDR3 contains 14 residues. The CDR3 spells CASSQQDMNTEAFF. In DNA, the CDR3 is TGTGCCAGCAGCCAACAGGACATGAACACTGAAGCTTTCTTT.

The J gene is TRBJ2-2, the V gene TRBV2; TRBD2 is a possible D gene (5 bases). The CDR3 is made up of 13 amino acids. The germline V and J ends were trimmed by 9 bases and 4 bases, with 12 bases remaining between them. Germline lookup yields CDR1 SNHLY and CDR2 FYNNEI. The CDR3 is CASGRRGTGELFF. CDR3 DNA: TGTGCCAGTGGACGACGGGGCACCGGGGAGCTGTTTTTT.

This chain joins TRBV28 and TRBJ2-7; a possible D gene is TRBD1 (6 bases). Trimming removed 3 bases at V and 2 bases at J, with 8 bases between. The length of the CDR3 is 13 residues. Per the germline V gene, CDR1 is MDHEN and CDR2 is SYDVKM. CDR3 sequence (DNA): TGTGCCAGCAGTTTTCAGGGGCCCTACGAGCAGTACTTC. Translated: CASSFQGPYEQYF.

The chain couples TRBV27 to TRBJ2-3, with 8 bases matching TRBD2. CDR1 is MNHEY and CDR2 is SMNVEV in the germline V gene (reference sequence). The CDR3 runs to 17 residues. J was trimmed by 2 bases and V by 0 bases; bases with no gene match: 7. Here the CDR3 reads CASSLSLAGGFTDTQYF. The CDR3, as DNA: TGTGCCAGCAGTTTATCGTTGGCGGGAGGTTTCACAGATACGCAGTATTTT.

The V gene is TRBV15, the J gene TRBJ1-4, with 8 nucleotides matching TRBD1. The CDR3 extends over 14 amino acids. CDR1 is LNHNV and CDR2 is YYDKDF in the germline V gene (reference sequence). The V and J ends lost 3 bases and 6 bases, in that order; junction bases with no gene match: 3. CDR3 sequence reads: CATSRDRVDEKLFF. CDR3 sequence (DNA): TGTGCCACCAGCAGGGACAGGGTGGATGAAAAACTGTTTTTT.

The V call is TRBV29-1, the J call TRBJ2-7; 9 positions match TRBD1. The CDR3 extends over 14 amino acids. V dropped 6 bases and J dropped 5; count of bases not matched to a gene: 11. CDR1 is SQVTM and CDR2 is ANQGSEA in the germline V gene. DNA for the CDR3: TGCAGCGTCGAACACGGGGGACAGGGAGACGAGCAGTACTTC. It is translated as CSVEHGGQGDEQYF.